What follows are 25 T cell receptor beta chains derived from one specimen sequenced in a study of CD8 T cells in Susac syndrome. Reverse transcription of 0.5 to 1 ug RNA was performed with random hexamers. TCRdb called the immunoSEQ multiplex PCR reads again in MiXCR, with one record for every CDR3 protein. Here the sample spans under 200,000 distinct CDR3 sequences, more than 85% being singletons. Source material: CD4+ T cells from PBMCs. The receptors originated from a human donor with Susac syndrome.

The rearrangement links TRBV29-1 to TRBJ2-5; TRBD2 is a possible D gene (5 bases). Looked up from germline, CDR1 is SQVTM and CDR2 is ANQGSEA. This CDR3 region has 13 residues. Between the trimmed V and J ends, which lost 8 bases and 5 bases, there was a span of 18 bases. CDR3 DNA: TGCAGCCCTCAACCGGGAAGTCCGGAGACCCAGTACTTC. Protein sequence: CSPQPGSPETQYF.

This chain uses TRBV3-1 with TRBJ2-1; no firm D call. Germline loops: CDR1 LGHDT, CDR2 YNNKEL (reference sequence). Trimming stripped 0 bases from V and 7 bases from J, with 7 bases between. The CDR3 covers 13 residues. As DNA, the CDR3 is TGTGCCAGCAGCCAAGACGGTGGGAATGAGCAGTTCTTC. Translated: CASSQDGGNEQFF.

The J gene is TRBJ1-5, the V gene TRBV29-1; 11 nucleotides match TRBD1. The CDR3 consists of 13 residues. CDR1 is SQVTM, CDR2 ANQGSEA, per germline. Unmatched junction bases numbered 9, after V lost 6 bases and J lost 11 bases. The CDR3 nucleotides read TGCAGCGTGGGGGGACAGGGGGACTCAGCCCAGCATTTT. Translation gives CSVGGQGDSAQHF.

The gene calls are TRBV5-1 and TRBJ2-7, with TRBD1 matching over 8 bases. Germline CDR1 and CDR2: SGHRS and YFSETQ. The CDR3 loop spans 14 amino acids. Trimming at V came to 4 bases and at J to 5 bases, leaving 8 bases not matched to a gene. As DNA, the CDR3 is TGCGCCAGCAGCCCCAGTCAGGGGGCCAACGAGCAGTACTTC. This sequence encodes CASSPSQGANEQYF. The entire variable domain, with the rest obtained from reference TRBV5-1 and TRBJ2-7, is as follows: KAGVTQTPRYLIKTRGQQVTLSCSPISGHRSVSWYQQTPGQGLQFLFEYFSETQRNKGNFPGRFSGRQFSNSRSEMNVSTLELGDSALYLCASSPSQGANEQYFGPGTRLTVT.

This clonotype was found once. CDR3 nucleotides: TGTGCCAGCAGACCAGGTTTAGGGACTAGCTCCCCTGGGGCCAACGTCCTGACTTTC. As protein: CASRPGLGTSSPGANVLTF. The chain has TRBV6-1 and TRBJ2-6; 9 bases align to TRBD2. The germline V gene encodes CDR1 MNHNS and CDR2 SASEGT. Losses at the gene ends were 6 bases for V and 2 bases for J; bases not matched to a gene: 14. The CDR3 is 19 amino acids.

The V gene is TRBV19, the J gene TRBJ2-5; TRBD2 matches 7 bases. The V gene end was trimmed by 6 bases and the J gene end by 5 bases; junction bases not matched to a gene: 12. The CDR3 loop spans 15 amino acids. From germline, CDR1 is LNHDA and CDR2 SQIVND (reference sequence). DNA of the CDR3: TGTGCCAGTAGCCCCTTGGGAGGGGCTACCGAGACCCAGTACTTC. Translation: CASSPLGGATETQYF.

This clonotype was counted a single time. This chain uses TRBV29-1 with TRBJ1-1; D unresolved. Looked up from germline, CDR1 is SQVTM and CDR2 is ANQGSEA. The CDR3 is 13 residues long. V dropped 4 bases and J dropped 1 base, with 10 bases sitting between them. The CDR3 loop is CSVAVRRNTEAFF. The CDR3, as DNA: TGCAGCGTTGCAGTGCGGCGGAACACTGAAGCTTTCTTT.

Concerning this clonotype: At one end, the junction sequence differs from germline, possibly due to a read error. The gene calls are TRBV11-2 and TRBJ2-7; 8 bases agree with TRBD2. This CDR3 is built from 11 residues. The germline V gene has CDR1 SGHAT and CDR2 FQNNGV. CDR3 in amino acids: CASSFLTSVNF. CDR3 nucleotides: TGTGCCAGCAGCTTTTTGACTAGCGTAAACTTC.

The CDR3 DNA sequence: TGCGCCAGCAGCTTGGCCCCCTTCAGCGGGAGCAGTTATGAGCAGTTCTTC. Translating it yields CASSLAPFSGSSYEQFF. This sequence joins TRBV5-1 and TRBJ2-1; 8 bases are shared with TRBD2. This CDR3 has 17 residues. J lost 8 bases, V lost 0 bases, and 13 bases had no gene match. Germline CDR1 SGHRS, CDR2 YFSETQ. The whole variable domain, filled in from reference TRBV5-1 and TRBJ2-1, reads KAGVTQTPRYLIKTRGQQVTLSCSPISGHRSVSWYQQTPGQGLQFLFEYFSETQRNKGNFPGRFSGRQFSNSRSEMNVSTLELGDSALYLCASSLAPFSGSSYEQFFGPGTRLTVL.

This CDR3 is CASSRMDRVNTEAFF. DNA of the CDR3: TGTGCCAGCAGCCGAATGGACAGAGTGAACACTGAAGCTTTCTTT. This chain connects TRBV7-9 to TRBJ1-1; tentatively, D is TRBD1 (6 bases). Germline V gene sequence: CDR1 SEHNR, CDR2 FQNEAQ (reference sequence). V lost 5 bases, J lost 0 bases, and 13 bases lay in between. The CDR3 contains 15 residues.

The genes are TRBV5-1 and TRBJ1-2; perhaps TRBD1 as D (5 bases). The CDR3 loop spans 13 amino acids. Germline V gives CDR1 SGHRS, CDR2 YFSETQ. V lost 0 bases and J 8 bases, leaving 11 bases between the germline ends. This CDR3 is CASSLVGVYGYTF. The CDR3 nucleotides read TGCGCCAGCAGCTTGGTAGGGGTTTACGGCTACACCTTC.

The J gene is TRBJ1-6, the V gene TRBV6-1; maybe TRBD1 (5 bases). The V end was cut by 2 bases, the J end by 7 bases, with 12 bases between. The CDR3 sequence is 15 residues long. Per germline, CDR1 MNHNS and CDR2 SASEGT. CDR3 amino acids: CASSERGGDNSPLHF. CDR3 in DNA: TGTGCCAGCAGTGAACGGGGGGGAGACAATTCACCCCTCCACTTT.

V is TRBV20-1 and J is TRBJ2-7; 11 nucleotides match TRBD2. Germline trimming cut 5 bases from V and 5 bases from J; bases unmatched to any gene: 14. The CDR3 has 16 residues. CDR1 and CDR2 (germline): DFQATT, SNEGSKA (reference sequence). The CDR3 DNA reads as TGCAGTGCTCCACCGGGACTAGCGGTTCTTGGGGACGAGCAGTACTTC. It codes for CSAPPGLAVLGDEQYF.

The chain recombines TRBV2 with TRBJ1-2, with D unclear. Trimming stripped 2 bases from V and 5 bases from J, with 6 bases between. Germline V gene sequence: CDR1 SNHLY, CDR2 FYNNEI. CDR3 size: 12 residues. The CDR3 loop reads CASSEQGYGYTF. The CDR3 region has the DNA TGTGCCAGCAGTGAACAAGGTTATGGCTACACCTTC. Drawing the rest from reference TRBV2 and TRBJ1-2, the complete variable domain is EPEVTQTPSHQVTQMGQEVILRCVPISNHLYFYWYRQILGQKVEFLVSFYNNEISEKSEIFDDQFSVERPDGSNFTLKIRSTKLEDSAMYFCASSEQGYGYTFGSGTRLTVV.

In this sample, this clonotype turned up a few times. The rearrangement joins TRBV6-1 to TRBJ2-7; TRBD1 matches at 12 bases. The ends lost 8 bases at V and 0 bases at J; junction bases unmatched: 14. The CDR3 consists of 18 residues. Germline V gene lookup returns CDR1 MNHNS and CDR2 SASEGT. This CDR3 reads CASGKGLGQGATSYEQYF. Here the CDR3 DNA reads TGTGCCAGCGGCAAGGGCCTGGGACAGGGGGCAACCTCCTACGAGCAGTACTTC.

The rearrangement links TRBV7-9 to TRBJ1-2; unclear D gene. Deletions cut 0 bases from V and 7 bases from J, with 12 bases between. The germline V gene has CDR1 SEHNR and CDR2 FQNEAQ (reference sequence). The CDR3 extends over 14 amino acids. Written as DNA, the CDR3 is TGTGCCAGCAGCTTAGCGGGAGTCGCGGGTGGCTACACCTTC. Translating it yields CASSLAGVAGGYTF.

The CDR3 DNA follows: TGTGCCAGCCACCACAGGGGTTTGCGCCAAGAGCAGTACTTC. It specifies CASHHRGLRQEQYF. V usage is TRBV2 and J usage is TRBJ2-7, with TRBD1 matching over 7 bases. This CDR3 comprises 14 residues. The germline V gene has CDR1 SNHLY and CDR2 FYNNEI. Trimming took 8 bases from V and 7 from J; bases not matched to a gene: 14.

In nucleotides, the CDR3 is TGTGCCAGCAGTCAGACGACCCCCCACGAGCAGTACTTC. This codes for CASSQTTPHEQYF. This chain joins TRBV2 and TRBJ2-7; D gene ambiguous. V shed 5 bases and J shed 5 bases, with 13 bases lying between them. Looked up from germline, CDR1 is SNHLY and CDR2 is FYNNEI. The CDR3 contains 13 residues.

The chain joins TRBV18 to TRBJ1-1; perhaps TRBD1 as D (6 bases). CDR3 length: 17 residues. V lost 1 base to trimming and J lost 0 bases, with 15 bases between them. Germline loops: CDR1 KGHSH, CDR2 LQKENI. The CDR3 loop reads CASSPRTTGTMNTEAFF. In DNA, the CDR3 is TGTGCCAGCTCACCACGAACCACCGGGACAATGAACACTGAAGCTTTCTTT.

Only a few counts were recorded for this clonotype. The chain is built from TRBV20-1 and TRBJ2-1; TRBD1 aligns across 11 bases. In germline, CDR1 is DFQATT, CDR2 SNEGSKA (reference sequence). V shed 5 bases and J 5 bases; nucleotides not matched to a gene: 8. CDR3 size: 15 residues. In nucleotides, the CDR3 is TGCAGTGCTCCCCACGGGACAGGGGGTGACAATGAGCAGTTCTTC. Residues: CSAPHGTGGDNEQFF.

The CDR3: CASSLAERAFF. The CDR3 bases are TGTGCCAGCAGTTTAGCAGAGAGGGCTTTCTTT. The V gene is TRBV12-3 or TRBV12-4, the J gene TRBJ1-1; D remains ambiguous. The CDR3 spans 11 residues. V lost 0 bases and J lost 11, with 7 bases in between.

This clonotype showed up just once. This chain joins TRBV30 and TRBJ2-4; 11 bases agree with TRBD1. This CDR3 comprises 13 residues. Looked up from germline, CDR1 is GTSNPN and CDR2 is SVGIG (reference sequence). V lost 3 bases to trimming and J lost 6 bases; unmatched junction nucleotides: 1. In DNA, the CDR3 is TGTGCCTGGAGAGGGACAGGGGGAAACATTCAGTACTTC. It encodes CAWRGTGGNIQYF.

The J gene is TRBJ1-6, the V gene TRBV3-1, with 12 bases aligning to TRBD1. V dropped 4 bases and J dropped 13; count of bases not matched to a gene: 8. The CDR3 is 15 amino acids. Germline V CDR1 and CDR2: LGHDT, YNNKEL (reference sequence). CDR3 residues: CASSLNRDRGLPLHF. In DNA form, the CDR3 reads TGTGCCAGCAGCCTAAACCGGGACAGGGGGCTCCCCCTCCACTTT. Complete variable domain (other parts from reference TRBV3-1 and TRBJ1-6): DTAVSQTPKYLVTQMGNDKSIKCEQNLGHDTMYWYKQDSKKFLKIMFSYNNKELIINETVPNRFSPKSPDKAHLNLHINSLELGDSAVYFCASSLNRDRGLPLHFGNGTRLTVT.

V gene TRBV5-1 combines with J gene TRBJ2-5; D perhaps matches TRBD1 (6 bases). The germline V and J ends were trimmed by 4 bases and 0 bases, with 13 bases remaining between them. Germline lookup yields CDR1 SGHRS and CDR2 YFSETQ. The CDR3 is 15 amino acids. The CDR3 is CASSPNNRDQETQYF. CDR3 bases: TGCGCCAGCAGCCCCAACAACAGGGACCAAGAGACCCAGTACTTC.

The J gene is TRBJ1-2, the V gene TRBV10-3, with a possible D match to TRBD1 (6 bases). Germline V gives CDR1 ENHRY, CDR2 SYGVKD. Trimming shortened V by 2 bases and J by 8 bases, and 18 bases separated the two germline ends. The CDR3 contains 15 residues. CDR3 nucleotides: TGTGCCATCAGTGAGAGATCAGGGGAAGGTTTGGGCTACACCTTC. Amino acid sequence: CAISERSGEGLGYTF.